This TCR beta chain was obtained from a study of memory CD4+ T cells and cytomegalovirus serostatus (dated by TCRdb to the late 2010s). Study-wide context: A total of 35 or so healthy Belgian adults, of whom 9 were CMV seropositive and roughly 24 were CMV seronegative, were included in the cohort. To replicate a published TCR-based CMV serostatus classifier, the researchers sequenced the CD4+ memory TCRbeta repertoires of a Belgian cohort whose cytomegalovirus serostatus was known. What the work shows at the level of the full study, not this receptor alone: Among the 150 or so previously reported CMV-associated TCRbeta sequences, about 71 showed up in the CD4+ memory repertoires, with each one found in between one and five individuals. CMV serostatus prediction reached a median bootstrapped AUC of about 0.94 with the original framework and 0.91 with a US-trained random forest. Unlike the original study, which covered naive and memory CD4+ and CD8+ populations, the Belgian study sequenced only CD4+CD45RO+ memory cells. The results were read as suggesting that the CMV-associated TCR signature is, for the most part, present in the CD4+ memory repertoire. The original-framework classifier achieved a median bootstrapped AUC of about 0.95 with a 95% CI of 0.76-1.00 on the Belgian cohort.

Single viable CD3+CD4+CD8-CD45RO+ cells were sorted as memory CD4+ T cells on a FACSAria II. CMV serostatus was determined with a Roche Elecsys assay detecting serum IgG against CMV pp150, pp28, p38 and p52. After the samples were thawed, total CD4+ T cells were enriched through positive selection using CD4 magnetic microbeads. The samples came from a different study that was designed specifically to examine the CD4+ T cell memory repertoire. Following standard operating procedures, peripheral blood mononuclear cells were isolated and cryopreserved, while serum was kept at -80 degrees C. The staining used CD3-PerCP (BW264/56), CD4-APC (RPA-T4), CD45RO-PE (UCHT1) and CD8-Pacific Orange (3B5) antibodies, and Sytox blue was used to exclude non-viable cells. The germline V gene specifies SGHTA as CDR1 and FQGNSA as CDR2. V and J are trimmed by 5 bases and 8 bases, and the gene matches miss 5 bases of the junction. There are 13 amino acids in the CDR3, from cysteine to phenylalanine inclusive. The CDR3 DNA has 39 bases and is translated from base 1.

Points on this clone: The antigen it binds to is not known. One base away there is no much larger clone; base qualities are not given.

The Quick-DNA Microprep Kit was used to extract genomic DNA from the sorted cells. TCRbeta DNA was amplified with the immunoSEQ hsTCRbeta kit following the manufacturer's protocol. An Illumina MiSeq instrument was used to sequence the TCRbeta libraries. The authors' analysis ran thus. Once out-of-frame sequences had been removed, fewer than 2.5 million distinct TCRbeta sequences were left, which works out to an average of approximately 72,000 per individual. Two values were used to score each individual: the count of 164 previously reported CMV-associated TCRbeta sequences and the total count of productive distinct TCRbeta sequences. A beta-binomial model was reimplemented in Python, and scikit-learn random forests with default parameters were trained on US cohort data. On the Belgian cohort, classifier performance was reported as the median AUC, along with percentile confidence intervals, across 10,000 bootstrap iterations. This immuneACCESS table, as held by TCRdb, lists in-frame sequences with V and J called but not all clones. Of the missing ones, under half trace to an unresolved V gene in checked studies; the others have no known cause. D and trimming were read from the DNA, whereas the V and J calls and clone size are those reported in that table. In this sample the table shows about 27,000 clones, 75% to 80% of which occur a single time. About 1% of the sample lies in the top ten.

The V and J genes are TRBV7-2 and TRBJ1-4; 7 central bases correspond to TRBD1. The TCR was taken from an adult in good health and CMV-seronegative. Sequencing was carried out using memory CD4+ T cells from blood. The CDR3 protein sequence reads: CASSADRREKLFF. The sequenced DNA: TGTGCCAGCAGCGCGGACAGGAGAGAAAAACTGTTTTTT.